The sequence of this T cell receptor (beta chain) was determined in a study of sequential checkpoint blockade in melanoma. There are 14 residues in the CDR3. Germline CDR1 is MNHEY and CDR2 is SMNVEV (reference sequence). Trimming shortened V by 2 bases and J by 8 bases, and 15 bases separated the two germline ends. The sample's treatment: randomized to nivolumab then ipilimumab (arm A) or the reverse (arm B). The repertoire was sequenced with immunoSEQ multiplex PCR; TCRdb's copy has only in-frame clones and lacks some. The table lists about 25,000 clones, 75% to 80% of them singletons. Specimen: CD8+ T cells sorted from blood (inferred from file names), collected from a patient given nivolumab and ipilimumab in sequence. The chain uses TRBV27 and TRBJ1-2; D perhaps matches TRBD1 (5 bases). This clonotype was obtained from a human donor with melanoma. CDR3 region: CASSLDPAGFGYTF. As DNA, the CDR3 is TGTGCCAGCAGTTTAGATCCGGCAGGGTTCGGCTACACCTTC.